This T cell receptor beta chain came from a study of blood T cell repertoires in COVID-19. As for the study in general: The cDNA or gDNA used as material had been derived from T cells, B-cell-depleted T cells, or PBMCs.

Produced via immunoSEQ multiplex PCR; TCRdb's table is partial and in-frame only. The sample holds about 90,000 clones, about 82% seen once. This clone was seen a few times. The source material was peripheral blood. The sequence came from a woman in her 70s with active or convalescent COVID-19.

This CDR3 reads CASSDRGTEAFF. Here the CDR3 DNA reads TGTGCCAGCAGTGACAGGGGTACTGAAGCTTTCTTT. V is TRBV2 and J is TRBJ1-1; a possible D gene is TRBD1 (6 bases). V was shortened by 3 bases and J by 5 bases, with 7 bases between the two germline ends. The CDR3 contains 12 residues. The germline CDR1 and CDR2 sequences are SNHLY and FYNNEI.